The 30 T cell receptor beta chains reported below all come from one sample, sequenced in a study of technical replicates of blood from a handful of donors. The data were produced by immunoSEQ multiplex PCR, yet TCRdb's version contains in-frame clones alone and is incomplete. The table records some 87,000 clones, about 92% of them present only once. Sequenced sample: T cells isolated from PBMCs. The receptors originated from a human donor in good health.

The chain has TRBV29-1 and TRBJ2-3; TRBD1 is a possible D gene (6 bases). CDR1 and CDR2 from the germline V gene are SQVTM and ANQGSEA. Deletions cut 2 bases from V and 5 bases from J, with 23 bases between. The CDR3 is 17 residues long. CDR3 residues: CSVERYGGPATRDTQYF. DNA of the CDR3: TGCAGCGTTGAACGGTATGGGGGCCCGGCGACGAGAGATACGCAGTATTTT.

The V gene is TRBV13, the J gene TRBJ2-7; 10 bases agree with TRBD2. CDR1 and CDR2 from the germline V gene are PRHDT and FYEKMQ (reference sequence). This CDR3 region has 16 residues. With V trimmed by 2 bases and J by 6 bases, 10 bases remained unmatched. CDR3: CASSLNGGLAGVEQYF. CDR3 coding DNA: TGTGCCAGCAGCTTAAACGGTGGGCTAGCGGGAGTCGAGCAGTACTTC.

The rearrangement uses TRBV7-3 and TRBJ2-5, with a weak D call TRBD1 (5 bases). Trimming cost V 5 bases and J 2 bases, with 12 bases left between them. Per germline, CDR1 SGHTA and CDR2 FQGTGA. This CDR3 contains 14 residues. In DNA, the CDR3 is TGTGCCAGCAGCCCGACAGCGACACAAGAGACCCAGTACTTC. Translating it yields CASSPTATQETQYF.

J is TRBJ2-3 and V is TRBV9; 9 positions match TRBD2. Trimming at V came to 1 base and at J to 3 bases, leaving 3 bases not matched to a gene. From germline, CDR1 is SGDLS and CDR2 YYNGEE. This CDR3 spans 15 amino acids. This chain's CDR3 is CASSVSLAGTDTQYF. The CDR3 nucleotides are TGTGCCAGCAGCGTATCCCTAGCGGGAACAGATACGCAGTATTTT.

The chain combines TRBV7-9 with TRBJ2-3; D possibly corresponds to TRBD2 (6 bases). CDR3 length: 15 amino acids. Germline V gene sequence: CDR1 SEHNR, CDR2 FQNEAQ (reference sequence). Trimming cost V 2 bases and J 3 bases, with 12 bases left between them. CDR3 DNA: TGTGCCAGCAGCTTAACTAGCAGTGTGACAGATACGCAGTATTTT. Translated, it gives CASSLTSSVTDTQYF.

This clone appeared a few times. This rearrangement joins TRBV7-3 to TRBJ1-1; 9 bases fit TRBD1. V dropped 6 bases and J dropped 3; count of bases not matched to a gene: 5. CDR1 is SGHTA, CDR2 FQGTGA, per germline. The CDR3 spans 14 residues. CDR3: CASSSTGGDTEAFF. The DNA for the CDR3 is TGTGCCAGCAGTTCGACAGGGGGGGACACTGAAGCTTTCTTT.

CDR3 loop: CASGGQGIYGYTF. As DNA, the CDR3 is TGTGCCAGCGGAGGACAGGGGATATATGGCTACACCTTC. J is TRBJ1-2 and V is TRBV28; TRBD1 matches 9 bases. This CDR3 comprises 13 residues. Trimming took 8 bases from V and 5 from J; bases not matched to a gene: 6. Germline lookup yields CDR1 MDHEN and CDR2 SYDVKM.

The CDR3 DNA sequence: TGTGCCAGCAGTTGGACAGGGCCCTACTCCGAGTATGGCTACACCTTC. Translating gives CASSWTGPYSEYGYTF. The chain couples TRBV6-5 to TRBJ1-2; TRBD1 matches 8 bases. Losses at the gene ends were 4 bases for V and 5 bases for J; bases not matched to a gene: 12. The CDR3 is 16 residues long. Germline V gene data show CDR1 as MNHEY and CDR2 as SVGAGI.

CDR3 region: CASRKLAGGTDTQYF. The CDR3 region has the DNA TGTGCCAGCAGGAAACTAGCGGGAGGGACAGATACGCAGTATTTT. This chain uses TRBV2 with TRBJ2-3; 13 bases are shared with TRBD2. Looked up from germline, CDR1 is SNHLY and CDR2 is FYNNEI. V gave up 6 bases and J gave up 3 bases; unmatched junction bases: 3. This CDR3 spans 15 amino acids.

The V gene is TRBV5-1, the J gene TRBJ2-6, with a weak D call TRBD2 (5 bases). Germline V lookup: CDR1 SGHRS, CDR2 YFSETQ. This CDR3 spans 15 amino acids. The V end was cut by 4 bases, the J end by 3 bases, with 11 bases between. The CDR3 DNA sequence: TGCGCCAGCAGCAGAGAGGGTTTTGGGGCCAACGTCCTGACTTTC. This codes for CASSREGFGANVLTF.

This chain links TRBV7-3 with TRBJ2-1; possibly TRBD1 for D (6 bases). From germline, CDR1 is SGHTA and CDR2 FQGTGA. This CDR3 comprises 15 residues. Trimming cost V 5 bases and J 12 bases, with 23 bases left between them. CDR3 coding DNA: TGTGCCAGCAGCGCAACGATCGGTATAGGGGGAGTGCAGTTCTTC. Residues: CASSATIGIGGVQFF. Based on the CDR3 plus reference TRBV7-3 and TRBJ2-1, the full variable domain is GAGVSQTPSNKVTEKGKYVELRCDPISGHTALYWYRQSLGQGPEFLIYFQGTGAADDSGLPNDRFFAVRPEGSVSTLKIQRTERGDSAVYLCASSATIGIGGVQFFGPGTRLTVL.

The CDR3 here is CASRSRTGTGLGNEQFF. The DNA of the CDR3 is TGTGCCAGCAGATCCCGGACCGGGACAGGCCTAGGCAATGAGCAGTTCTTC. This rearrangement joins TRBV5-6 to TRBJ2-1, with 8 bases matching TRBD1. This CDR3 comprises 17 residues. In germline, CDR1 is SGHDT, CDR2 YYEEEE. V shed 5 bases and J 6 bases; nucleotides not matched to a gene: 16. The full variable domain, completed using reference TRBV5-6 and TRBJ2-1, is DAGVTQSPTHLIKTRGQQVTLRCSPKSGHDTVSWYQQALGQGPQFIFQYYEEEERQRGNFPDRFSGHQFPNYSSELNVNALLLGDSALYLCASRSRTGTGLGNEQFFGPGTRLTVL.

The V gene is TRBV9, the J gene TRBJ2-1; the D is unclear. CDR1 SGDLS and CDR2 YYNGEE come from the germline V gene. V lost 0 bases, J lost 4 bases, and 8 bases lay in between. This CDR3 has 14 residues. In nucleotides, the CDR3 is TGTGCCAGCAGCGTAGTCAACGGGTACAATGAGCAGTTCTTC. Protein sequence: CASSVVNGYNEQFF.

The chain links TRBV7-2 to TRBJ2-3; possibly TRBD2 for D (6 bases). The length of the CDR3 is 13 residues. Trimming removed 0 bases at V and 5 bases at J, with 6 bases between. Germline-derived CDR1 and CDR2 are SGHTA and FQGNSA. In nucleotides, the CDR3 is TGTGCCAGCAGCTTAGCAGCGGGAGATACGCAGTATTTT. Its translation is CASSLAAGDTQYF.

The CDR3 sequence: CSVLPGQGSYEQYF. In nucleotides, the CDR3 is TGCAGCGTCCTACCGGGACAGGGCTCCTACGAGCAGTACTTC. This chain connects TRBV29-1 to TRBJ2-7; 9 bases map to TRBD1. The length of the CDR3 is 14 residues. V lost 6 bases and J lost 0; bases outside the gene matches: 6. Germline V gene data show CDR1 as SQVTM and CDR2 as ANQGSEA.

The V call is TRBV7-6, the J call TRBJ2-7; 9 bases agree with TRBD1. Germline V gene lookup returns CDR1 SGHVS and CDR2 FNYEAQ. The CDR3 has 15 amino acids. J was trimmed by 3 bases and V by 5 bases; bases with no gene match: 8. CDR3 DNA: TGTGCCAGCAGCCAATCGGACAGGGGCTTCTACGAGCAGTACTTC. Its translation is CASSQSDRGFYEQYF.

The chain links TRBV27 to TRBJ1-1; D gene ambiguous. V gave up 2 bases and J gave up 1 base, with 5 bases separating them. The CDR3 totals 13 residues. From germline, CDR1 is MNHEY and CDR2 SMNVEV (reference sequence). The CDR3 DNA is TGTGCCAGCAGTTTAGCTAAGAACACTGAAGCTTTCTTT. Its translation: CASSLAKNTEAFF.

The chain carries TRBV5-6 and TRBJ2-7; D not resolved. Trimming shortened V by 2 bases and J by 2 bases, and 11 bases separated the two germline ends. The CDR3 consists of 14 residues. Per germline, CDR1 SGHDT and CDR2 YYEEEE. CDR3 residues: CASSFSRSAYEQYF. The CDR3 DNA follows: TGTGCCAGCAGCTTTTCTAGAAGTGCCTACGAGCAGTACTTC.

This sequence joins TRBV6-6 and TRBJ1-1; weak D call: TRBD1 (6 bases). Germline loops: CDR1 MNHNY, CDR2 SVGAGI (reference sequence). The CDR3 consists of 13 residues. Trimming pared 5 bases from V and 5 bases from J, leaving 12 bases between. CDR3 nucleotides: TGTGCCAGCAGTCGTCAGGGGCCAACTGAAGCTTTCTTT. Translated: CASSRQGPTEAFF.

The chain recombines TRBV11-3 with TRBJ2-7, with D possibly TRBD1 on 6 matching bases. V dropped 1 base and J dropped 6 bases, with 13 bases sitting between them. Germline lookup yields CDR1 SGHNT and CDR2 YENEEA. CDR3 size: 14 residues. CDR3 DNA sequence: TGTGCCAGCAGCTTAGTAGCATCACAGGGCGAGCAGTACTTC. Encoded protein: CASSLVASQGEQYF.

The V and J genes are TRBV25-1 and TRBJ1-1; D unclear. This CDR3 spans 13 amino acids. Between the trimmed V and J ends, which lost 4 bases and 1 base, there was a span of 7 bases. Germline values: CDR1 MGHDK, CDR2 SYGVNS. The CDR3 sequence is CASSVPGNTEAFF. CDR3 DNA: TGTGCCAGCAGTGTCCCAGGGAACACTGAAGCTTTCTTT.

V is TRBV18 and J is TRBJ2-1; D might be TRBD1 (6 bases). V lost 6 bases to trimming and J lost 8 bases, with 20 bases between them. Germline CDR1 is KGHSH and CDR2 is LQKENI. The CDR3 totals 15 residues. The CDR3 loop reads CASSHRDTRFDEQFF. The CDR3 DNA reads TGTGCCAGCTCCCACCGGGACACGCGTTTTGATGAGCAGTTCTTC.

V usage is TRBV11-2 and J usage is TRBJ2-5; D might be TRBD2 (6 bases). Germline CDR1 is SGHAT and CDR2 is FQNNGV. The CDR3 spans 15 residues. Between the trimmed V and J ends, which lost 1 base and 5 bases, there was a span of 14 bases. CDR3 bases: TGTGCCAGCAGCTTAGTGGGTAGCGGTAGGGAGACCCAGTACTTC. It specifies CASSLVGSGRETQYF.

This clone was counted once. This chain joins TRBV13 and TRBJ2-1, with 8 positions matching TRBD2. The CDR3 totals 16 residues. Per germline, CDR1 PRHDT and CDR2 FYEKMQ (reference sequence). The junction had 8 bases not matched to a gene; V was cut back by 1 base and J by 6 bases. For the CDR3, the DNA is TGTGCCAGCAGCTTAGACCCTAGCGGGTTCCTCAATGAGCAGTTCTTC. The encoded protein is CASSLDPSGFLNEQFF.

The chain links TRBV6-5 to TRBJ2-7; D unclear. The CDR3 covers 15 residues. Trimming left V 6 bases short and J 3 bases short, with 18 bases between. The V gene's germline CDR1 is MNHEY and CDR2 SVGAGI. The CDR3 sequence is CASSSDLWAFYEQYF. As DNA, the CDR3 is TGTGCCAGCAGCTCCGACCTATGGGCGTTCTACGAGCAGTACTTC.

The table lists this clone with a count of one. The V call is TRBV9, the J call TRBJ1-5, with D unresolved. Germline CDR1 SGDLS, CDR2 YYNGEE. V lost 0 bases, J lost 6 bases, and 4 bases lay in between. The CDR3 runs 12 residues. CDR3 DNA sequence: TGTGCCAGCAGCGTAGTCCTTCAGCCCCAGCATTTT. Its translation: CASSVVLQPQHF.

This chain connects TRBV27 to TRBJ1-2, with 8 bases matching TRBD1. V shed 10 bases, J shed 3 bases, and the junction held 13 bases outside the gene matches. CDR3 length equals 15 residues. Germline values: CDR1 MNHEY, CDR2 SMNVEV (reference sequence). CDR3 protein: CATSQGQGADYGYTF. The CDR3 DNA reads TGTGCCACCTCCCAGGGGCAGGGGGCTGACTATGGCTACACCTTC.

This clone has a single count. The J gene is TRBJ2-7, the V gene TRBV23-1, with 10 bases identical to TRBD1. TRBV23-1 qualifies as an ORF whose function is uncertain. This CDR3 is built from 15 residues. Trimming at V came to 3 bases and at J to 6 bases, leaving 8 bases not matched to a gene. Here the CDR3 DNA reads TGCGCCAGCAGTCAGCGCGGGACAGGGGTTTTCGAGCAGTACTTC. Its protein product is CASSQRGTGVFEQYF.

The chain joins TRBV2 to TRBJ1-1; D unclear. Trimming cost V 6 bases and J 1 base, with 12 bases left between them. This CDR3 region has 14 residues. The germline V gene encodes CDR1 SNHLY and CDR2 FYNNEI. The CDR3 DNA reads TGTGCCAGCAGCCCTATGGGAGGGAACACTGAAGCTTTCTTT. It specifies CASSPMGGNTEAFF.

The V call is TRBV5-6, the J call TRBJ1-5; 8 bases are shared with TRBD1. Germline CDR1 SGHDT, CDR2 YYEEEE. J gave up 5 bases and V 0 bases, and 10 bases lay outside the gene matches. The CDR3 runs to 17 residues. CDR3 sequence: CASSLARGHALDQPQHF. The DNA for the CDR3 is TGTGCCAGCAGCTTGGCCAGGGGGCATGCTCTCGATCAGCCCCAGCATTTT.